Each of the 9 T cell receptor beta chains below was sequenced from the same sample in a study of Graves' ophthalmopathy and Graves' hyperthyroidism. Amplification of the TCR beta CDR3 regions used RNA transcripts (as template). Amplification began with first-round RT-PCR using HTBI primers, then second-round multiplex PCR was performed. TCRdb called the multiplex PCR reads again in MiXCR, with one record for every CDR3 protein. The sample holds about 210,000 distinct CDR3 sequences, roughly 27% seen once. The sequenced sample was peripheral blood. The receptor set was obtained from a middle-aged man with Graves' ophthalmopathy.

This chain uses TRBV12-3 or TRBV12-4 with TRBJ2-7; 15 bases match TRBD2. CDR3 length: 20 residues. V shed 2 bases, J shed 2 bases, and the junction held 13 bases outside the gene matches. The CDR3 sequence: CASSLRGLGTSGRQTYEQYF. The CDR3 nucleotides are TGTGCCAGCAGTTTACGGGGCCTTGGGACTAGCGGGAGGCAAACCTACGAGCAGTACTTC.

The CDR3 DNA reads TGTGCCAGCAGTGGTAGCCTCACCGGGGAGCTGTTTTTT. Protein sequence: CASSGSLTGELFF. The gene calls are TRBV6-1 and TRBJ2-2; D gene unclear. The CDR3 spans 13 residues. Trimming took off 4 bases at V and 4 bases at J, with 7 bases between the two ends. CDR1 is MNHNS and CDR2 is SASEGT in the germline V gene.

V and J are TRBV6-1 and TRBJ2-7; D uncertain. The germline V gene encodes CDR1 MNHNS and CDR2 SASEGT. The CDR3 totals 16 residues. V was shortened by 8 bases and J by 3 bases, with 23 bases between the two germline ends. CDR3 region: CASPGMKPGLDYEQYF. The DNA of the CDR3 is TGTGCCAGCCCCGGCATGAAGCCTGGCCTTGACTACGAGCAGTACTTC.

The chain recombines TRBV28 with TRBJ2-4, with 8 bases identical to TRBD2. CDR1 is MDHEN, CDR2 SYDVKM, per germline. The CDR3 extends over 15 amino acids. V lost 7 bases, J lost 1 base, and 6 bases stayed unmatched. CDR3 nucleotide sequence: TGTGCCAGCACTTCGGGAGGGGGGGCCAAAAACATTCAGTACTTC. It translates to CASTSGGGAKNIQYF.

The V gene is TRBV6-1, the J gene TRBJ2-7; perhaps D is TRBD1 or TRBD2 (7 bases each). The CDR3 has 14 residues. Trimming left V 11 bases short and J 3 bases short, with 20 bases between. Germline values: CDR1 MNHNS, CDR2 SASEGT. This chain's CDR3 is CAVQGGDSVYEQYF. CDR3 in DNA: TGTGCCGTTCAGGGGGGGGACTCGGTCTACGAGCAGTACTTC.

This clonotype occurred a few times. The chain employs TRBV27 and TRBJ1-6; D is unclear. The CDR3 consists of 16 residues. V was clipped by 0 bases and J by 0 bases, with 6 bases between them. Germline values: CDR1 MNHEY, CDR2 SMNVEV (reference sequence). The CDR3 protein is CASSLSARSYNSPLHF. In DNA, the CDR3 is TGTGCCAGCAGTTTATCGGCCCGCTCCTATAATTCACCCCTCCACTTT.

This clonotype was seen many times. The chain employs TRBV28 and TRBJ2-7; D gene uncertain. Trimming pared 8 bases from V and 0 bases from J, leaving 14 bases between. This CDR3 has 14 residues. Looked up from germline, CDR1 is MDHEN and CDR2 is SYDVKM. The CDR3 DNA follows: TGTGCCAGCCGGGTCGGGTATACCTCCTACGAGCAGTACTTC. Translation gives CASRVGYTSYEQYF. The variable domain in full, with the rest retrieved from reference TRBV28 and TRBJ2-7, is DVKVTQSSRYLVKRTGEKVFLECVQDMDHENMFWYRQDPGLGLRLIYFSYDVKMKEKGDIPEGYSVSREKKERFSLILESASTNQTSMYLCASRVGYTSYEQYFGPGTRLTVT.

V and J are TRBV15 and TRBJ2-5; D remains unclear. Germline assignment: CDR1 LNHNV and CDR2 YYDKDF (reference sequence). V was cut by 0 bases and J by 7 bases, with 6 bases left in between. CDR3 length: 12 residues. This CDR3 is CATSRDLGTQYF. Written as DNA, the CDR3 is TGTGCCACCAGCAGAGACCTGGGGACCCAGTACTTC.

This clonotype was seen repeatedly, ten times or more. The chain combines TRBV12-3 or TRBV12-4 with TRBJ2-7, with 8 bases identical to TRBD1. The junction had 7 bases not matched to a gene; V was cut back by 4 bases and J by 2 bases. This CDR3 is 15 amino acids long. CDR3 sequence: CASSSADRGPYEQYF. In DNA form, the CDR3 reads TGTGCCAGCAGTTCTGCAGACAGGGGACCCTACGAGCAGTACTTC.